This T cell receptor (beta chain) was retrieved from a study of technical replicates of blood from a handful of donors. This table comes from immunoSEQ multiplex PCR, and its TCRdb copy is limited to in-frame clones, with some not included. This table holds 99,000 or so clones, approximately 95% found once. Sequenced input: T cells isolated from PBMCs. This TCR was sampled from a human donor in good health.

The CDR3 here is CSVEMGLEQYF. The CDR3 coding sequence is TGCAGCGTTGAGATGGGGCTCGAGCAGTACTTC. The chain employs TRBV29-1 and TRBJ2-7; a weak D match, TRBD1 (5 bases). Germline lookup yields CDR1 SQVTM and CDR2 ANQGSEA. Trimming removed 3 bases from V and 6 bases from J, with 9 bases in between. The CDR3 length is 11 residues.